This T cell receptor (beta chain) appears in the sequencing data of a study of OX40 agonist ivuxolimab in advanced cancers. The overall study: Ivuxolimab, which is an agonistic anti-OX40 (CD134) antibody, was administered to the patients. Participants averaged about 60 years of age (range roughly 20 to 90) and were roughly 80% male.

This table comes from immunoSEQ multiplex PCR, and its TCRdb copy is limited to in-frame clones, with some not included. The table has over 75,000 clones, around 90% seen once; the top ten hold about 1.5%. Germline V gives CDR1 DFQATT, CDR2 SNEGSKA (reference sequence). The V end was cut by 6 bases, the J end by 8 bases, with 12 bases between. The CDR3 is made up of 11 amino acids. This specimen was CD4+ or CD8+ T cells sorted from blood, taken in a trial of the OX40 agonist ivuxolimab. J is TRBJ2-3 and V is TRBV20-1; D gene uncertain. This TCR was recovered from an adult with an advanced solid tumor such as melanoma, head and neck, liver or kidney cancer. The CDR3 DNA reads as TGCAGTGCCCGACATTGGGGTACGCAGTATTTT. Amino acids: CSARHWGTQYF.